This is a list of T cell receptor beta chains from one sample in a study of cytomegalovirus exposure and HLA in healthy donors. Assay used: immunoSEQ multiplex PCR; TCRdb lists only in-frame clones, some missing. Of about 160,000 clones in the sample, 75% to 95% were seen once. The sample consisted of PBMCs. These receptor sequences come from a woman aged 18-29 years in good health and CMV-seropositive. The CDR3 runs from the conserved cysteine through the conserved F or W. D genes are given only for firm matches. Not every row has a clone size; where given, it reads once, few, many or a size class.

cdr3_length clone_size j_call d_call v_call cdr3_nt cdr3_aa
15 NA TRBJ1-4 TRBD1 TRBV28 TGTGCCAGCAGTTTAGCCAGGGGGACTAATGAAAAACTGTTTTTT CASSLARGTNEKLFF
15 NA TRBJ2-1 NA TRBV29-1 TGCAGCGTCCTCTCACAGGGTAGCTCCTACAATGAGCAGTTCTTC CSVLSQGSSYNEQFF
15 NA TRBJ2-3 TRBD2 TRBV7-3 TGTGCCAGCAGTTTAGCGGGAGGGCGGACAGATACGCAGTATTTT CASSLAGGRTDTQYF
15 NA TRBJ2-3 TRBD2 TRBV7-8 TGTGCCAGCGCTAAACTAGCGGGGAGCACAGATACGCAGTATTTT CASAKLAGSTDTQYF
13 NA TRBJ1-4 NA TRBV10-3 TGTGCCATCAAAGGGGCCAGTGAGGAAAAACTGTTTTTT CAIKGASEEKLFF
14 NA TRBJ1-2 NA TRBV28 TGTGCCAGCAGCCCGACAGTTACTTTCTATGGCTACACCTTC CASSPTVTFYGYTF
15 NA TRBJ2-5 TRBD1 TRBV19 TGTGCCAGTAGTCCGTGGACAGGGGGTAAGGAGACCCAGTACTTC CASSPWTGGKETQYF
11 NA TRBJ2-5 NA TRBV29-1 TGCAGCGTCCCTGGATCGGGGGCCCAGTACTTC CSVPGSGAQYF
15 NA TRBJ2-1 TRBD2 TRBV9 TGTGCCAGCACCCAAAGCGGGAGGCGGGACAATGAGCAGTTCTTC CASTQSGRRDNEQFF
15 NA TRBJ1-1 NA TRBV28 TGTGCCAGCAGTTTACACAGGCTTTTGAACACTGAAGCTTTCTTT CASSLHRLLNTEAFF
15 once TRBJ1-4 NA TRBV7-8 TGTGCCAGCAGCTTAGCCTACAGGTCAAATGAAAAACTGTTTTTT CASSLAYRSNEKLFF
17 NA TRBJ2-6 TRBD1 TRBV2 TGTGCCAGCAGTTACAGGGGATCCTCCTCTGGGGCCAACGTCCTGACTTTC CASSYRGSSSGANVLTF
14 NA TRBJ2-3 NA TRBV5-1 TGCGCCAGCAGCTTCGAGGGAGGAAGAGATACGCAGTATTTT CASSFEGGRDTQYF
14 NA TRBJ2-7 NA TRBV30 TGTGCCTGGAGTGTACAGGGCGGCTCCTACGAGCAGTACTTC CAWSVQGGSYEQYF
15 NA TRBJ2-7 NA TRBV7-2 TGTGCCAGCAGCCCCTTGGGGGACTGGGGCCACGAGCAGTACTTC CASSPLGDWGHEQYF
15 NA TRBJ1-4 TRBD1 TRBV11-2 TGTGCCAGCAGTCGACAGGGGATAGCTAATGAAAAACTGTTTTTT CASSRQGIANEKLFF
15 NA TRBJ2-1 NA TRBV5-6 TGTGCCAGCAGCCTTGGGAGCATCTCCTACAATGAGCAGTTCTTC CASSLGSISYNEQFF
13 NA TRBJ2-1 NA TRBV15 TGTGCCACCAGCAGAGAACAGGTTCATGAGCAGTTCTTC CATSREQVHEQFF
11 NA TRBJ2-5 NA TRBV2 TGTGCCAGCAGCCTTGAAGAGACCCAGTACTTC CASSLEETQYF
15 NA TRBJ2-7 TRBD1 TRBV28 TGTGCCAGCAGTGTCCTACAGGGGGCTTGGAACGAGCAGTACTTC CASSVLQGAWNEQYF
14 NA TRBJ2-7 NA TRBV28 TGTGCCAGCAGTTTAACCGGGATCTCCTACGAGCAGTACTTC CASSLTGISYEQYF
17 NA TRBJ2-3 TRBD2 TRBV4-1 TGCGCCAGCAGCCTTTTAATTTCGGCGGGAGTACCAGATACGCAGTATTTT CASSLLISAGVPDTQYF
15 once TRBJ1-1 NA TRBV5-8 TGTGCCAGCAGCTTAGACTTGGGGGGGATCACTGAAGCTTTCTTT CASSLDLGGITEAFF
14 NA TRBJ1-2 TRBD1 TRBV29-1 TGCAGCGCCCGACGACAGGGGGAGGGCTATGGCTACACCTTC CSARRQGEGYGYTF
16 NA TRBJ2-5 TRBD1 TRBV18 TGTGCCAGCTCACCACCGATGAGGGGGCGCGGGGAGACCCAGTACTTC CASSPPMRGRGETQYF
13 NA TRBJ1-4 TRBD1 TRBV6-6 TGTGCCAGCTTTGGGACAGGGGATGAAAAACTGTTTTTT CASFGTGDEKLFF
16 NA TRBJ2-5 NA TRBV18 TGTGCCAGCTCACGTACCTCAGGGAAAGGAGGGGAGACCCAGTACTTC CASSRTSGKGGETQYF
13 NA TRBJ2-2 NA TRBV28 TGTGCCAGCAGCTACGCGAACACCGGGGAGCTGTTTTTT CASSYANTGELFF
18 NA TRBJ2-3 TRBD2 TRBV2 TGTGCCAGCAACGATGGGAGACTAGCGGATGCTAGCACAGATACGCAGTATTTT CASNDGRLADASTDTQYF
13 NA TRBJ1-2 NA TRBV5-6 TGTGCCAGCAGCTTTTCGGGTCGAGAAGGCTACACCTTC CASSFSGREGYTF
15 NA TRBJ2-7 NA TRBV19 TGTGCCAGTAAGTTTCGCATCTCTGGACTCTACGAGCAGTACTTC CASKFRISGLYEQYF
16 NA TRBJ2-1 NA TRBV27 TGTGCCAGCAGGGGACTCTCACTAGGACAATACAATGAGCAGTTCTTC CASRGLSLGQYNEQFF
14 NA TRBJ2-7 NA TRBV25-1 TGTGCCAGCAGTGTTAACAGGCCACCCTACGAGCAGTACTTC CASSVNRPPYEQYF
15 NA TRBJ1-5 NA TRBV19 TGTGCCAGTACACCTATGGACTATAGCAATCAGCCCCAGCATTTT CASTPMDYSNQPQHF
17 NA TRBJ1-2 TRBD1 TRBV7-6 TGTGCCAGCAGCTATACCTTACCGGGACAGGGGGCGGGTGGCTACACCTTC CASSYTLPGQGAGGYTF
11 NA TRBJ1-1 NA TRBV7-2 TGTGCCAGCAGCCCATACACTGAAGCTTTCTTT CASSPYTEAFF
14 NA TRBJ2-7 NA TRBV21-1 TGTGCCAGCATTGTGAACAGGGTCCCCTACGAGCAGTACTTC CASIVNRVPYEQYF
11 NA TRBJ2-7 NA TRBV28 TGTGCCAGCAGTTACAGGGCCGAGCAGTACTTC CASSYRAEQYF
15 once TRBJ1-1 NA TRBV4-1 TGCGCCAGCAGCCAAGATTTGAGAAAGAACACTGAAGCTTTCTTT CASSQDLRKNTEAFF
14 NA TRBJ2-5 NA TRBV7-7 TGTGCCAGCAGCTCCCAGGGGTCCGGGGAGACCCAGTACTTC CASSSQGSGETQYF
14 NA TRBJ2-7 NA TRBV18 TGTGCCAGCTCACCGACCTGGGGAGCCTACGAGCAGTACTTC CASSPTWGAYEQYF
14 NA TRBJ2-7 NA TRBV4-1 TGCGCCAGCAGCCAACCCCGTTTTTCCTACGAGCAGTACTTC CASSQPRFSYEQYF
14 NA TRBJ1-2 NA TRBV2 TGTGCCAGCAGCGCGGGAGCGACCAACTATGGCTACACCTTC CASSAGATNYGYTF
15 NA TRBJ2-7 NA TRBV7-2 TGTGCCAGCAGCTTCTCAGGCAGTCACCCCTACGAGCAGTACTTC CASSFSGSHPYEQYF
16 NA TRBJ2-7 NA TRBV4-2 TGTGCCAGCAGCCAACGTCCCAGGGGGAGGTCCTACGAGCAGTACTTC CASSQRPRGRSYEQYF
14 few TRBJ1-1 NA TRBV4-2 TGTGCCAGCAGCCATGAACAGGGTAACACTGAAGCTTTCTTT CASSHEQGNTEAFF
15 NA TRBJ1-5 NA TRBV2 TGTGCCAGCAGTGAACGCGGTGATAGCAATCAGCCCCAGCATTTT CASSERGDSNQPQHF
13 NA TRBJ2-1 TRBD1 TRBV6-1 TGTGCCAGCAGTGACCGACAGGGCTATGAGCAGTTCTTC CASSDRQGYEQFF
15 NA TRBJ2-7 NA TRBV19 TGTGCCAGTAGTATCCTCGACCAGGGGGGCTACGAGCAGTACTTC CASSILDQGGYEQYF
14 few TRBJ2-7 TRBD2 TRBV2 TGTGCCAGCAGGACTAGCGGGATCTCCTACGAGCAGTACTTC CASRTSGISYEQYF
17 NA TRBJ2-1 TRBD2 TRBV7-2 TGTGCCAGCAGCCCGGTGTGGCTAGCGGGGGGGCGGAGTGAGCAGTTCTTC CASSPVWLAGGRSEQFF
15 NA TRBJ1-6 TRBD1 TRBV15 TGTGCCACCAGCAGAGACAGGGGGCCCAATTCACCCCTCCACTTT CATSRDRGPNSPLHF